Shown below are 29 T cell receptor beta chains from a single sample sequenced in a study of blood T cell repertoires in COVID-19. The method was immunoSEQ multiplex PCR; TCRdb's version includes in-frame clones alone and lacks a portion of them. The sample lists some 120,000 clones, roughly nine tenths occurring once. The sample taken for sequencing was peripheral blood. The receptors originated from a man aged 60 to 69 with COVID-19, enrolled during active disease.

The genes are TRBV7-2 and TRBJ1-2, with D maybe TRBD1 (5 bases). The V and J ends lost 5 bases and 8 bases respectively, with 15 bases between them. The CDR3 totals 13 residues. Germline V CDR1 and CDR2: SGHTA, FQGNSA. Here the CDR3 DNA reads TGTGCCAGCAGCCCTCAGGGTTTCGGCGGCTACACCTTC. It yields the protein CASSPQGFGGYTF.

The rearrangement uses TRBV18 and TRBJ2-1, with 7 bases that match TRBD1. Trimming removed 3 bases from V and 5 bases from J; junction bases left unmatched: 4. CDR3 length: 14 residues. Germline V lookup: CDR1 KGHSH, CDR2 LQKENI. The DNA of the CDR3 is TGTGCCAGCTCACCTGGACAGGCGGACAATGAGCAGTTCTTC. This translates into CASSPGQADNEQFF.

The chain has TRBV30 and TRBJ2-7, with a tentative D call TRBD2 (6 bases). Germline CDR1 is GTSNPN and CDR2 is SVGIG (reference sequence). Trimming removed 2 bases at V and 3 bases at J, with 17 bases between. The CDR3 is 15 amino acids. The CDR3 protein is CAWSLGGRSYYEQYF. The CDR3 coding sequence is TGTGCCTGGAGTCTGGGTGGGAGGTCCTACTACGAGCAGTACTTC.

The DNA for the CDR3 is TGTGCCAGCAGTCCGCCAGAATTGAACACTGAAGCTTTCTTT. Translation: CASSPPELNTEAFF. The rearrangement uses TRBV28 and TRBJ1-1; D unresolved. Trimming took off 5 bases at V and 0 bases at J, with 10 bases between the two ends. Germline V gene data show CDR1 as MDHEN and CDR2 as SYDVKM. The CDR3 runs 14 residues.

This clone was counted a single time. The V call is TRBV10-3, the J call TRBJ2-7, with TRBD1 matching 9 bases. The CDR3 is made up of 14 amino acids. V shed 7 bases, J shed 3 bases, and the junction held 7 bases outside the gene matches. Germline loops: CDR1 ENHRY, CDR2 SYGVKD. The CDR3 sequence: CAINHRGRIYEQYF. The CDR3 DNA follows: TGTGCCATCAATCACAGGGGGCGGATCTACGAGCAGTACTTC.

The chain recombines TRBV7-2 with TRBJ2-7, with 13 bases lining up with TRBD2. V shed 0 bases and J 3 bases; nucleotides not matched to a gene: 8. The CDR3 contains 18 residues. The germline V gene encodes CDR1 SGHTA and CDR2 FQGNSA. The DNA of the CDR3 is TGTGCCAGCAGCTTAGCGATAGGGACTAGCGGGAATCTCTACGAGCAGTACTTC. Its protein is CASSLAIGTSGNLYEQYF.

The chain combines TRBV5-4 with TRBJ1-4, with 11 bases lining up with TRBD1. This CDR3 has 16 amino acids. The V gene end was trimmed by 0 bases and the J gene end by 4 bases; junction bases not matched to a gene: 2. Germline loops: CDR1 SGHNT, CDR2 YYREEE (reference sequence). CDR3 amino acids: CASSLAGTGGNEKLFF. The CDR3, as DNA: TGTGCCAGCAGCTTGGCCGGGACAGGGGGTAATGAAAAACTGTTTTTT.

The J gene is TRBJ1-2, the V gene TRBV6-1; no definite D call. The CDR3 is 16 amino acids. V was clipped by 2 bases and J by 0 bases, with 13 bases between them. Germline V gene data show CDR1 as MNHNS and CDR2 as SASEGT. The CDR3 sequence is CASSEYVTGANYGYTF. In DNA, the CDR3 is TGTGCCAGCAGTGAATACGTTACCGGAGCTAACTATGGCTACACCTTC.

The genes are TRBV18 and TRBJ2-2; D is perhaps TRBD2 (6 bases). The V end lost 0 bases, the J end lost 4 bases, and 12 bases lay between the germline ends. Looked up from germline, CDR1 is KGHSH and CDR2 is LQKENI. The CDR3 is 16 residues long. CDR3 region: CASSPPGRRVTGELFF. The CDR3 nucleotides read TGTGCCAGCTCACCACCGGGACGGAGGGTCACCGGGGAGCTGTTTTTT.

This clone was seen only once. V usage is TRBV11-2 and J usage is TRBJ2-3; D is unclear. The length of the CDR3 is 13 residues. V was cut by 1 base and J by 4 bases, with 6 bases left in between. CDR1 and CDR2 from the germline V gene are SGHAT and FQNNGV. The CDR3 coding sequence is TGTGCCAGCAGCTTAGGGCACCCAGATACGCAGTATTTT. Its translation: CASSLGHPDTQYF. Drawing the rest from reference TRBV11-2 and TRBJ2-3, the complete variable domain is EAGVAQSPRYKIIEKRQSVAFWCNPISGHATLYWYQQILGQGPKLLIQFQNNGVVDDSQLPKDRFSAERLKGVDSTLKIQPAKLEDSAVYLCASSLGHPDTQYFGPGTRLTVL.

V and J are TRBV6-2 or TRBV6-3 and TRBJ2-3; D may be TRBD2 (6 bases). The germline gives CDR1 MNHEY, CDR2 SVGEGT. The V and J ends lost 5 bases and 5 bases respectively, with 14 bases between them. This CDR3 region has 14 residues. CDR3 loop: CASSTRRGGDTQYF. Written as DNA, the CDR3 is TGTGCCAGCAGTACTAGGAGGGGTGGAGATACGCAGTATTTT.

The gene calls are TRBV7-2 and TRBJ1-5; TRBD1 is a possible D gene (5 bases). CDR3 size: 12 residues. CDR1 SGHTA and CDR2 FQGNSA come from the germline V gene. V was trimmed by 1 base and J by 15 bases, leaving 13 bases between them. The CDR3, as DNA: TGTGCCAGCAGCTTAGACACAGGACCACCGCATTTT. It is translated as CASSLDTGPPHF.

The chain employs TRBV30 and TRBJ2-1, with D perhaps TRBD1 (6 bases). The CDR3 is made up of 15 amino acids. The germline V gene encodes CDR1 GTSNPN and CDR2 SVGIG (reference sequence). Between the trimmed V and J ends, which lost 5 bases and 3 bases, there was a span of 17 bases. The CDR3 spells CAWGPPDRIYNEQFF. CDR3 nucleotide sequence: TGTGCCTGGGGACCACCGGACAGAATCTACAATGAGCAGTTCTTC.

The chain carries TRBV2 and TRBJ1-5; D is possibly TRBD1 (6 bases). The V end lost 0 bases, the J end lost 7 bases, and 16 bases lay between the germline ends. The CDR3 sequence is 16 residues long. The germline gives CDR1 SNHLY, CDR2 FYNNEI. CDR3 loop: CASSEAGRAGEQPQHF. CDR3 DNA: TGTGCCAGCAGTGAAGCGGGTAGGGCAGGGGAACAGCCCCAGCATTTT.

The chain uses TRBV5-1 and TRBJ2-7; no reliable D call. Germline assignment: CDR1 SGHRS and CDR2 YFSETQ. CDR3 length: 14 residues. Trimming pared 4 bases from V and 4 bases from J, leaving 15 bases between. As DNA, the CDR3 is TGCGCCAGCAGCGCCGGGTACCTATTGTACGAGCAGTACTTC. It encodes CASSAGYLLYEQYF.

V usage is TRBV9 and J usage is TRBJ2-3; D unresolved. There are 14 residues in the CDR3. Germline loops: CDR1 SGDLS, CDR2 YYNGEE. V lost 0 bases, J lost 8 bases, and 13 bases lay in between. CDR3 in amino acids: CASSVDSSLGTQYF. CDR3 bases: TGTGCCAGCAGCGTAGATAGCTCCCTCGGTACGCAGTATTTT.

This clone was counted a single time. In DNA form, the CDR3 reads TGTGCCAGCAGCTTAGGGCCGGGACAGGGGCAAGAGACCCAGTACTTC. Translated: CASSLGPGQGQETQYF. V usage is TRBV11-2 and J usage is TRBJ2-5; 10 nucleotides align to TRBD1. V gave up 1 base and J gave up 2 bases; unmatched junction bases: 4. Per the germline V gene, CDR1 is SGHAT and CDR2 is FQNNGV. CDR3 length equals 16 residues.

The chain joins TRBV3-1 (or the pseudogene TRBV3-2) to TRBJ2-7, with TRBD2 matching 8 bases. CDR1 is LGHDT and CDR2 is YNNKEL in the germline V gene (reference sequence). The CDR3 has 14 residues. The ends lost 3 bases at V and 7 bases at J; junction bases unmatched: 8. DNA for the CDR3: TGTGCCAGCAGCCAGATGAGCGGGAGTAGGGAGCAGTACTTC. As protein: CASSQMSGSREQYF.

V is TRBV27 and J is TRBJ1-4, with 7 bases that match TRBD1. CDR3 size: 14 residues. The V gene end was trimmed by 8 bases and the J gene end by 8 bases; junction bases not matched to a gene: 11. Per the germline V gene, CDR1 is MNHEY and CDR2 is SMNVEV (reference sequence). CDR3 nucleotide sequence: TGTGCCAGCGGCCCGAGACAGGGTGAAGAAAAACTGTTTTTT. Protein: CASGPRQGEEKLFF.

The chain joins TRBV11-2 to TRBJ2-1; D may be TRBD2 (5 bases). CDR3 length: 15 residues. Trimming took 1 base from V and 5 from J, leaving 12 bases between them. Germline CDR1 and CDR2: SGHAT and FQNNGV. CDR3 sequence (DNA): TGTGCCAGCAGCTTAGCGGGGTACGGGGACAATGAGCAGTTCTTC. This encodes CASSLAGYGDNEQFF.

V gene TRBV29-1 combines with J gene TRBJ2-2; 8 bases agree with TRBD1. Looked up from germline, CDR1 is SQVTM and CDR2 is ANQGSEA. This CDR3 is built from 11 residues. The junction had 3 bases not matched to a gene; V was cut back by 7 bases and J by 8 bases. The CDR3 here is CSGQGRGELFF. The CDR3 bases are TGCAGCGGACAGGGGAGAGGGGAGCTGTTTTTT.

This clone was counted a few times. This chain joins TRBV3-1 (or the pseudogene TRBV3-2) and TRBJ2-2; D uncertain. This CDR3 comprises 15 residues. V was shortened by 0 bases and J by 1 base, with 6 bases between the two germline ends. Per germline, CDR1 LGHDT and CDR2 YNNKEL (reference sequence). The CDR3 here is CASSQELVNTGELFF. DNA for the CDR3: TGTGCCAGCAGCCAAGAGTTAGTGAACACCGGGGAGCTGTTTTTT.

V gene TRBV5-1 combines with J gene TRBJ2-5; tentative D call: TRBD2 (6 bases). V was pared by 1 base and J by 0 bases, with 28 bases between. Germline values: CDR1 SGHRS, CDR2 YFSETQ. The CDR3 contains 21 residues. Written as DNA, the CDR3 is TGCGCCAGCAGCTTGAGCGCCCCTATAGGGACTTTCAGGATTTACCAAGAGACCCAGTACTTC. It encodes CASSLSAPIGTFRIYQETQYF.

The chain links TRBV11-3 to TRBJ2-1; D is undetermined. The germline V gene has CDR1 SGHNT and CDR2 YENEEA. The CDR3 sequence is 14 residues long. Trimming took 1 base from V and 5 from J, leaving 9 bases between them. CDR3 region: CASSLGRSHNEQFF. In nucleotides, the CDR3 is TGTGCCAGCAGCTTAGGGCGGAGTCACAATGAGCAGTTCTTC.

J is TRBJ2-3 and V is TRBV2; 11 bases are shared with TRBD2. The CDR3 totals 14 residues. The germline V gene encodes CDR1 SNHLY and CDR2 FYNNEI. J lost 1 base, V lost 7 bases, and 1 base had no gene match. The CDR3 coding sequence is TGTGCCAGCAAACTAGCGGGAGGCACAGATACGCAGTATTTT. Translation gives CASKLAGGTDTQYF.

The V and J genes are TRBV10-3 and TRBJ2-2; TRBD1 aligns across 8 bases. Per the germline V gene, CDR1 is ENHRY and CDR2 is SYGVKD. After removal of 5 bases from V and 7 bases from J, the junction contained 6 bases not matched to a gene. The CDR3 has 14 amino acids. The CDR3 region has the DNA TGTGCCATCAGTCAGACAGGGGCCGGCGGGGAGCTGTTTTTT. It translates to CAISQTGAGGELFF.

CDR3 region: CASSIGNTGAEAFF. CDR3 nucleotides: TGTGCCAGTAGTATAGGAAATACGGGGGCTGAAGCTTTCTTT. The V call is TRBV19, the J call TRBJ1-1, with a weak D call TRBD1 (5 bases). Trimming removed 1 base from V and 6 bases from J, with 12 bases in between. The CDR3 contains 14 residues. CDR1 and CDR2 (germline): LNHDA, SQIVND (reference sequence).

The rearrangement joins TRBV28 to TRBJ1-1; no clear D. Trimming shortened V by 3 bases and J by 0 bases, and 8 bases separated the two germline ends. Germline V CDR1 and CDR2: MDHEN, SYDVKM. The CDR3 is made up of 14 amino acids. The CDR3 nucleotides are TGTGCCAGCAGTTTCTTGGACTTGAACACTGAAGCTTTCTTT. Amino acid sequence: CASSFLDLNTEAFF. Filled out from reference TRBV28 and TRBJ1-1, the complete variable domain reads DVKVTQSSRYLVKRTGEKVFLECVQDMDHENMFWYRQDPGLGLRLIYFSYDVKMKEKGDIPEGYSVSREKKERFSLILESASTNQTSMYLCASSFLDLNTEAFFGQGTRLTVV.

The rearrangement joins TRBV7-6 to TRBJ2-7; 9 bases map to TRBD2. Germline-derived CDR1 and CDR2 are SGHVS and FNYEAQ. There are 13 residues in the CDR3. Germline trimming cut 4 bases from V and 4 bases from J; bases unmatched to any gene: 2. The CDR3 is CASSSTSGYEQYF. CDR3 coding DNA: TGTGCCAGCAGCTCTACTAGCGGGTACGAGCAGTACTTC.